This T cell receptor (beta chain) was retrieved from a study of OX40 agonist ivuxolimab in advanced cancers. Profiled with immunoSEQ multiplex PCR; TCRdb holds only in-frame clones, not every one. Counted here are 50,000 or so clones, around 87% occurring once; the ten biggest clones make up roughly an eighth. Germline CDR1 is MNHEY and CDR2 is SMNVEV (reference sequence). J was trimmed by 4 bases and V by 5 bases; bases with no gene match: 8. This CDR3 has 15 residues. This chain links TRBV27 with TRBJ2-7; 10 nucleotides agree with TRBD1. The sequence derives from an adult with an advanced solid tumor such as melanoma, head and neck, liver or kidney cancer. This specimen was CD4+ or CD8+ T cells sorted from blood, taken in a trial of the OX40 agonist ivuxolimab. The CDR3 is CASSPGGGQGYEQYF. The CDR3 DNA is TGTGCCAGCAGTCCCGGGGGGGGACAGGGGTACGAGCAGTACTTC.